Here is one TCR beta chain with its context. No antigen is known for it. Clones were read by immunoSEQ multiplex PCR, and TCRdb kept only the in-frame ones, dropping some. The sample records 130,000 to 150,000 clones, 85% to 95% being singletons. This record belongs to a study of T cell responses to AZD1222 COVID-19 vaccine. This CDR3 is built from 18 residues. V shed 3 bases, J shed 1 base, and the junction held 5 bases outside the gene matches. Germline assignment: CDR1 SGHTA and CDR2 FQGNSA. The study, taken as a whole, reports: Clonal diversity was possibly underestimated; the donors were predominantly white British and more often female. At study baseline, merely a handful of AZD1222 recipients were seropositive.

This chain joins TRBV7-2 and TRBJ2-3; TRBD2 matches at 15 bases. The clonotype was recovered from an adult in good health. Sequencing was performed on peripheral blood, taken on day 0 of AZD1222 vaccination. The CDR3 reads CASSFTGTSGGRTDTQYF. CDR3 coding DNA: TGTGCCAGCAGCTTCACAGGGACTAGCGGGGGGCGCACAGATACGCAGTATTTT.